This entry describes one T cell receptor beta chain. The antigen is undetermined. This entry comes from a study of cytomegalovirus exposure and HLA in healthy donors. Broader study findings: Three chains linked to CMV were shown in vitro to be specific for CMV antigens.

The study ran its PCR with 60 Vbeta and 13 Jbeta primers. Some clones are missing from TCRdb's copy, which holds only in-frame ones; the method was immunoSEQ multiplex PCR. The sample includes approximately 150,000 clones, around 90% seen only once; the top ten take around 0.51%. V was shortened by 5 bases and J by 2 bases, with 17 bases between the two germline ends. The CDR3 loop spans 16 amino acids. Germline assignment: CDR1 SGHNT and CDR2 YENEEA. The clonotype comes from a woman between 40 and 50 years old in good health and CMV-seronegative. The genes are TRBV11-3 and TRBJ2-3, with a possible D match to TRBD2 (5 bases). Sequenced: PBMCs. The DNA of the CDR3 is TGTGCCAGCAGCCCCTTCGCAGCGGCCTACACAGATACGCAGTATTTT. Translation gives CASSPFAAAYTDTQYF.